The clone carrying this T cell receptor (beta chain) was detected many times. These data come from a study of T-cell reconstitution after alpha-beta-depleted transplantation in children. The CDR3 totals 14 residues. V lost 2 bases and J lost 0, with 7 bases in between. Germline V gene sequence: CDR1 SGHVS, CDR2 FQNEAQ. TCRbeta library preparation incorporated unique molecular identifiers. TCRdb processed the PCR reads anew with MiXCR; each CDR3 protein has one entry. Found here are just under 350,000 distinct CDR3 sequences, about 16% of them singletons; the top ten hold roughly 41%. The chain carries TRBV7-8 and TRBJ1-1; D gene unclear. Sequencing was performed on PBMCs, mostly from graft donor cells, taken 360 days after TCRalphabeta/CD19-depleted stem cell transplant. This clonotype was obtained from a male patient under 10 years old who had a stem cell transplant for acute lymphoblastic leukemia, so the T cells may come from the graft donor. This CDR3 is CASSLPGVNTEAFF. The CDR3 DNA reads as TGTGCCAGCAGCTTACCGGGAGTGAACACTGAAGCTTTCTTT.